This entry concerns a single T cell receptor (beta chain). Antigen specificity is unknown. The CDR3 totals 14 residues. The ends were cut back, 5 bases at V and 1 base at J, with 11 bases in the middle. This record belongs to a study of response to subunit inactivated influenza vaccine. Regarding the study as a whole: Seasonal influenza vaccination, on each occasion, was suggested by the authors to recruit few new T cells.

TCRdb ran MiXCR on the RT-PCR reads and lists one entry per CDR3 protein. The data show just over 300,000 distinct CDR3 sequences, just over 20% seen once. The rearrangement joins TRBV12-3 or TRBV12-4 to TRBJ2-5, with D perhaps matching TRBD1 (6 bases). Material: PBMCs from blood, obtained around 22 months after vaccination. This sequence originates from a man aged 50 to 69 who received an inactivated influenza vaccine. Here the CDR3 DNA reads TGTGCCAGCAGTAATGACAGGAGCCAAGAGACCCAGTACTTC. It specifies CASSNDRSQETQYF.